Included here is one TCR beta chain sequence, with context. No antigen is known for it. Expressed TCRB transcripts got sequenced, as all isolated RNA was reverse transcribed. Assay used: immunoSEQ multiplex PCR; TCRdb lists only in-frame clones, some missing. The data contain roughly 300,000 clones, around 13% of them singletons. The ends were cut back, 6 bases at V and 5 bases at J, with 16 bases in the middle. The CDR3 has 14 residues. CDR1 is MNHEY and CDR2 is SVGAGI in the germline V gene. The sample comes from a study of beta chain features in type 1 diabetes. Study-wide background: Cell yields, gender and age were comparable in patients and healthy donors. Summed over all samples, the examined sorted cells came to roughly 110,000,000.

Overall study results and limits: Shortening of TCRB CDR3s, moderate but significant, appeared in all four CD4+ subsets of Type 1 diabetes patients. Insertion counts at VDJ junctions were lower in type 1 diabetes patients, who also showed more deletions there.

Input material: central memory CD4+ T cells from blood. The receptor was isolated from a man aged 25 to 40 in good health. This rearrangement joins TRBV6-5 to TRBJ1-2; no definite D call. In nucleotides, the CDR3 is TGTGCCAGCAGCGAAACGACCCAGGTTTATGGCTACACCTTC. The encoded protein is CASSETTQVYGYTF.